This T cell receptor (beta chain) was sequenced in a study of blood T cell repertoires in COVID-19. On the study more broadly: COVID-19 samples, acute and convalescent, were from the United States, Italy and Spain. Sources were T cells, B-cell-depleted T cells, or PBMCs; the material itself was cDNA or gDNA.

Study processing details: Amplifying reference gene primers gave estimates of nucleated cell counts. Profiling relied on immunoSEQ multiplex PCR, and the TCRdb table lists in-frame clones only, not all of them. The DNA gave D and trimming, while V, J and clone size come from that table. Here the sample spans 20,000 or so clones, approximately 88% being singletons. This CDR3 is built from 14 residues. Trimming cost V 4 bases and J 3 bases; bases outside gene matches: 5. CDR1 is SGHNT, CDR2 YENEEA, per germline. The clonotype comes from a human donor in a cohort sampled during active COVID-19. This chain joins TRBV11-3 and TRBJ2-5, with 7 positions matching TRBD1. What was sequenced was peripheral blood. The DNA of the CDR3 is TGTGCCAGCAGCTGGCACAGGGGAGAAGAGACCCAGTACTTC. Its protein is CASSWHRGEETQYF. The variable domain in full, with the rest retrieved from reference TRBV11-3 and TRBJ2-5, is EAGVVQSPRYKIIEKKQPVAFWCNPISGHNTLYWYLQNLGQGPELLIRYENEEAVDDSQLPKDRFSAERLKGVDSTLKIQPAELGDSAVYLCASSWHRGEETQYFGPGTRLLVL.